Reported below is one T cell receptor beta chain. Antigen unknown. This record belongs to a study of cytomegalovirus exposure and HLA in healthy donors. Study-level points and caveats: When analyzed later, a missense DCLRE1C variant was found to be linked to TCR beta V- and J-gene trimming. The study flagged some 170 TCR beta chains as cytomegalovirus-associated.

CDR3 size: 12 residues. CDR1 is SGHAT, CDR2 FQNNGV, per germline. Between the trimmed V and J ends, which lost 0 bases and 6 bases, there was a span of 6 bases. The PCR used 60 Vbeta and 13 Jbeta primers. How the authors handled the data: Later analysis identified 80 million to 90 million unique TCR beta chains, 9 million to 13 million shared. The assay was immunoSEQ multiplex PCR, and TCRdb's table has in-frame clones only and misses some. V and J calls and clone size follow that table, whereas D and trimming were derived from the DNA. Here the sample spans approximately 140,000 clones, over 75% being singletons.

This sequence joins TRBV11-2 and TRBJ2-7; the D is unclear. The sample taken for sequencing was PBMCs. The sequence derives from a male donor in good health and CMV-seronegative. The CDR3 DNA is TGTGCCAGCAGCTTAGATATCCGCGAGCAGTACTTC. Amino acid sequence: CASSLDIREQYF. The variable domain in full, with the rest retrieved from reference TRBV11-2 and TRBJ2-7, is EAGVAQSPRYKIIEKRQSVAFWCNPISGHATLYWYQQILGQGPKLLIQFQNNGVVDDSQLPKDRFSAERLKGVDSTLKIQPAKLEDSAVYLCASSLDIREQYFGPGTRLTVT.